Below, 24 T cell receptor beta chains from the same sample are listed, as sequenced in a study of a mutant IDH1 vaccine in newly diagnosed glioma. As for time point: baseline, week 1 (first vaccination visit). Treatment in this sample: pre-vaccination baseline after standard-of-care therapy. TCRdb's copy holds only in-frame clones and misses some; the assay was immunoSEQ multiplex PCR. Found here are roughly 84,000 clones, around 80% of them singletons; the top ten hold about 5.6%. The sample consisted of PBMCs, taken from a glioma patient treated with radiotherapy, temozolomide or both. The receptor source for this set is a man aged 35 to 55 with glioma. Some clones in this sample may be carry-over from other donors' samples.

For the CDR3, the DNA is TGCAGTGCCGTTGCCGAGACCCAGTACTTC. It encodes CSAVAETQYF. The chain links TRBV20-1 to TRBJ2-5; D remains ambiguous. Germline CDR1 reads DFQATT; CDR2 reads SNEGSKA (reference sequence). This CDR3 is built from 10 residues. V shed 6 bases and J shed 5 bases, with 7 bases lying between them.

The rearrangement uses TRBV5-6 and TRBJ2-7, with D possibly being TRBD2 (5 bases). The V and J ends lost 4 bases and 7 bases respectively, with 21 bases between them. Germline V gene data show CDR1 as SGHDT and CDR2 as YYEEEE. The CDR3 is made up of 15 amino acids. The DNA of the CDR3 is TGTGCCAGCAGCCCCCGGCGCTCGACCGGCGGGGAGCAGTACTTC. Residues: CASSPRRSTGGEQYF.

This chain links TRBV7-3 with TRBJ1-1; D is possibly TRBD1 (6 bases). The CDR3 loop spans 13 amino acids. V was trimmed by 2 bases and J by 3 bases, leaving 7 bases between them. Germline CDR1 and CDR2: SGHTA and FQGTGA. DNA for the CDR3: TGTGCCAGCAGCTTAGGGGGGCACACTGAAGCTTTCTTT. Its protein product is CASSLGGHTEAFF.

The V call is TRBV5-1, the J call TRBJ2-1; 12 bases line up with TRBD2. V lost 0 bases, J lost 7 bases, and 5 bases stayed unmatched. Per germline, CDR1 SGHRS and CDR2 YFSETQ. CDR3 length equals 16 residues. CDR3: CASSLATSGGRNEQFF. In DNA, the CDR3 is TGCGCCAGCAGCTTGGCAACTAGCGGGGGGCGGAATGAGCAGTTCTTC.

The chain uses TRBV7-8 and TRBJ2-7; 7 nucleotides agree with TRBD2. Germline loops: CDR1 SGHVS, CDR2 FQNEAQ. CDR3 length: 14 amino acids. The V segment lost 7 bases and the J segment 2 bases; nucleotides outside the gene matches: 8. CDR3 sequence (DNA): TGTGCCAGCATCCTAGGACTAGGCACCTACGAGCAGTACTTC. Translated, it gives CASILGLGTYEQYF.

This clone appeared a single time. V usage is TRBV6-1 and J usage is TRBJ1-1; D remains ambiguous. There are 12 residues in the CDR3. The ends were cut back, 2 bases at V and 5 bases at J, with 6 bases in the middle. Per germline, CDR1 MNHNS and CDR2 SASEGT. The CDR3 sequence: CASSEPQTEAFF. The CDR3 region has the DNA TGTGCCAGCAGTGAACCGCAGACTGAAGCTTTCTTT.

This chain joins TRBV2 and TRBJ2-3, with D possibly being TRBD2 (5 bases). Germline lookup yields CDR1 SNHLY and CDR2 FYNNEI. The CDR3 length is 16 residues. Deletions cut 5 bases from V and 1 base from J, with 16 bases between. The CDR3 DNA reads as TGTGCCAGCAGTTTCTCGAGGGAGTCGGGCACAGATACGCAGTATTTT. Amino acid sequence: CASSFSRESGTDTQYF.

The chain couples TRBV14 to TRBJ2-7; 10 bases align to TRBD1. V lost 5 bases and J lost 2; bases outside the gene matches: 6. The CDR3 contains 15 residues. Germline-derived CDR1 and CDR2 are SGHDN and FVKESK. The CDR3, as DNA: TGTGCCAGCAGCGTGGGACAGGGGTTTCCCTACGAGCAGTACTTC. Its translation: CASSVGQGFPYEQYF.

The rearrangement links TRBV6-1 to TRBJ2-7, with D uncertain. The CDR3 extends over 13 amino acids. V lost 10 bases and J 0 bases, leaving 13 bases between the germline ends. The germline gives CDR1 MNHNS, CDR2 SASEGT. Here the CDR3 reads CATITPHSYEQYF. The CDR3 coding sequence is TGTGCCACCATAACCCCGCACTCCTACGAGCAGTACTTC.

V usage is TRBV30 and J usage is TRBJ1-2, with no clear D. There are 14 residues in the CDR3. CDR1 GTSNPN and CDR2 SVGIG come from the germline V gene (reference sequence). Trimming took 3 bases from V and 2 from J, leaving 13 bases between them. The CDR3 region is CAWRSAGPNYGYTF. As DNA, the CDR3 is TGTGCCTGGAGGTCGGCAGGCCCCAACTATGGCTACACCTTC.

This clone was counted only a few times. The V and J genes are TRBV7-6 and TRBJ1-1; TRBD1 agrees at 8 bases. The germline gives CDR1 SGHVS, CDR2 FNYEAQ. The CDR3 loop spans 13 amino acids. J lost 7 bases, V lost 2 bases, and 3 bases had no gene match. Here the CDR3 reads CASSLLDRDEAFF. CDR3 coding DNA: TGTGCCAGCAGCTTACTGGACAGGGATGAAGCTTTCTTT.

This clone was observed once. V gene TRBV7-8 combines with J gene TRBJ2-7; no reliable D call. V lost 5 bases and J 3 bases, leaving 14 bases between the germline ends. Germline CDR1 and CDR2: SGHVS and FQNEAQ. The CDR3 is 14 residues long. This CDR3 is CASSPSGWGYEQYF. For the CDR3, the DNA is TGTGCCAGCAGCCCTAGTGGGTGGGGCTACGAGCAGTACTTC.

This clone was recorded a few times. This rearrangement joins TRBV27 to TRBJ1-1; D possibly corresponds to TRBD1 (6 bases). The length of the CDR3 is 16 residues. Germline V lookup: CDR1 MNHEY, CDR2 SMNVEV (reference sequence). V lost 3 bases to trimming and J lost 0 bases, with 14 bases between them. CDR3 residues: CASSFSGVRLNTEAFF. CDR3 DNA sequence: TGTGCCAGCAGTTTTTCAGGGGTCAGGCTGAACACTGAAGCTTTCTTT.

The CDR3 coding sequence is TGTGCCAGCAGCGTAGCCCTTGGTGCTAATGAAAAACTGTTTTTT. Amino acid sequence: CASSVALGANEKLFF. The chain has TRBV9 and TRBJ1-4; D gene uncertain. V shed 0 bases and J shed 3 bases, with 9 bases lying between them. The germline CDR1 and CDR2 sequences are SGDLS and YYNGEE. CDR3 length equals 15 residues.

The chain combines TRBV9 with TRBJ1-2; possibly TRBD1 for D (5 bases). The germline gives CDR1 SGDLS, CDR2 YYNGEE. The CDR3 consists of 15 residues. Trimming stripped 6 bases from V and 0 bases from J, with 15 bases between. In nucleotides, the CDR3 is TGTGCCAGCACCCCCCGGGGCCCGGCTAACTATGGCTACACCTTC. Encoded protein: CASTPRGPANYGYTF.

The J gene is TRBJ2-5, the V gene TRBV5-4, with 9 positions matching TRBD2. The CDR3 runs 17 residues. The germline V gene has CDR1 SGHNT and CDR2 YYREEE (reference sequence). The V and J ends lost 0 bases and 6 bases, in that order; junction bases with no gene match: 12. In DNA form, the CDR3 reads TGTGCCAGCAGCTTGGCCCCGGGGGGCGGGGGGGCGAAGACCCAGTACTTC. The encoded protein is CASSLAPGGGGAKTQYF.

Comments on this clone: Additional DNA sequences in this sample encode the identical CDR3. V and J are TRBV6-5 and TRBJ1-1; possible D gene TRBD1, 5 bases. The germline V gene has CDR1 MNHEY and CDR2 SVGAGI. The length of the CDR3 is 14 residues. Trimming stripped 4 bases from V and 0 bases from J, with 9 bases between. CDR3 protein: CASSSGTLNTEAFF. CDR3 in DNA: TGTGCCAGCAGTTCGGGGACCTTGAACACTGAAGCTTTCTTT.

The rearrangement joins TRBV27 to TRBJ2-5, with 7 bases matching TRBD1. The CDR3 spans 16 residues. Germline V gene sequence: CDR1 MNHEY, CDR2 SMNVEV (reference sequence). Trimming cost V 4 bases and J 2 bases; bases outside gene matches: 10. CDR3 nucleotide sequence: TGTGCCAGCAGTTCAAGACAGGGAGAACTGCAAGAGACCCAGTACTTC. Amino acids: CASSSRQGELQETQYF.

This clone turned up a few times. The rearrangement links TRBV10-1 to TRBJ1-1, with 7 bases aligning to TRBD1. The CDR3 spans 14 residues. The trim removed 7 bases at V and 1 base at J, leaving 6 bases unmatched. The germline gives CDR1 WNHNN, CDR2 SYGVQD (reference sequence). In DNA, the CDR3 is TGCGCCAGCACCCCAGACAGGGAGAACACTGAAGCTTTCTTT. Its translation is CASTPDRENTEAFF.

The rearrangement links TRBV7-9 to TRBJ2-7; D not resolved. The V gene lost 6 bases and the J gene lost 3 bases, with 9 bases spanning the gap. The CDR3 totals 12 residues. From germline, CDR1 is SEHNR and CDR2 FQNEAQ (reference sequence). The CDR3 loop is CASSGRSYEQYF. The CDR3 nucleotides read TGTGCCAGCAGTGGTAGGAGCTACGAGCAGTACTTC.

V gene TRBV5-1 combines with J gene TRBJ2-7, with D perhaps matching TRBD1 or TRBD2 (5 bases each). The germline V and J ends were trimmed by 2 bases and 5 bases, with 11 bases remaining between them. Per germline, CDR1 SGHRS and CDR2 YFSETQ. There are 13 residues in the CDR3. As DNA, the CDR3 is TGCGCCAGCAGCTTCGGGACCTTTGACGAGCAGTACTTC. Translating it yields CASSFGTFDEQYF.

This clone was seen once. The rearrangement joins TRBV30 to TRBJ2-3, with D unclear. V was trimmed by 2 bases and J by 2 bases, leaving 11 bases between them. This CDR3 has 14 amino acids. Germline CDR1 is GTSNPN and CDR2 is SVGIG (reference sequence). The CDR3 reads CAWSKMASTDTQYF. CDR3 coding DNA: TGTGCCTGGAGTAAGATGGCTTCCACAGATACGCAGTATTTT.

The chain carries TRBV5-1 and TRBJ2-7; D might be TRBD1 (6 bases). The CDR3 runs 13 residues. V lost 6 bases, J lost 0 bases, and 10 bases lay in between. The germline V gene encodes CDR1 SGHRS and CDR2 YFSETQ. CDR3 nucleotide sequence: TGCGCCAGCAAAACAGGGAGCTCCTACGAGCAGTACTTC. Residues: CASKTGSSYEQYF.

The chain uses TRBV5-6 and TRBJ1-1; D gene unclear. V lost 4 bases and J lost 5, with 9 bases in between. The germline CDR1 and CDR2 sequences are SGHDT and YYEEEE. The CDR3 is 12 amino acids. The CDR3 reads CASSRYRTEAFF. In DNA, the CDR3 is TGTGCCAGCAGCCGCTACCGGACTGAAGCTTTCTTT.